These 25 T cell receptor beta chains originate from one sample sequenced in a study of blood T cell repertoires in COVID-19. Clones were read by immunoSEQ multiplex PCR, and TCRdb kept only the in-frame ones, dropping some. Of approximately 76,000 clones in the sample, about 80% are singletons; the top ten hold 11%. The sequencing input was peripheral blood. These receptors all stem from a man between 45 and 60 years old with acute or convalescent COVID-19.

Written as DNA, the CDR3 is TGTGCCAGCAGCTTAGTAGAGGGGGCGAATGAGCAGTTCTTC. Translation: CASSLVEGANEQFF. This rearrangement joins TRBV7-2 to TRBJ2-1; 7 nucleotides agree with TRBD1. Germline assignment: CDR1 SGHTA and CDR2 FQGNSA. This CDR3 region has 14 residues. J was trimmed by 7 bases and V by 1 base; bases with no gene match: 4.

The chain carries TRBV10-1 and TRBJ2-3, with TRBD2 matching 8 bases. Germline CDR1 reads WNHNN; CDR2 reads SYGVQD (reference sequence). V trimming: 3 bases; J trimming: 9 bases; junction bases outside the gene matches: 2. The CDR3 is 12 residues long. CDR3 DNA sequence: TGCGCCAGCAGTGAATCTAGCGGGACGCAGTATTTT. The encoded protein is CASSESSGTQYF.

This chain links TRBV10-3 with TRBJ2-1, with D perhaps matching TRBD1 (6 bases). V lost 3 bases and J lost 5, with 17 bases in between. This CDR3 region has 16 residues. In germline, CDR1 is ENHRY, CDR2 SYGVKD. CDR3 sequence: CAISESLTGANNEQFF. DNA for the CDR3: TGTGCCATCAGTGAAAGCTTGACAGGAGCCAACAATGAGCAGTTCTTC.

V gene TRBV5-1 combines with J gene TRBJ1-1, with 7 bases identical to TRBD1. CDR1 and CDR2 (germline): SGHRS, YFSETQ. V shed 4 bases and J 7 bases; nucleotides not matched to a gene: 4. The CDR3 consists of 12 residues. Written as DNA, the CDR3 is TGCGCCAGCAGCACGACAGGGTATGAAGCTTTCTTT. Its translation is CASSTTGYEAFF. Based on the CDR3 plus reference TRBV5-1 and TRBJ1-1, the full variable domain is KAGVTQTPRYLIKTRGQQVTLSCSPISGHRSVSWYQQTPGQGLQFLFEYFSETQRNKGNFPGRFSGRQFSNSRSEMNVSTLELGDSALYLCASSTTGYEAFFGQGTRLTVV.

This clone was observed a handful of times. This chain links TRBV7-9 with TRBJ2-7; 8 nucleotides agree with TRBD2. With 7 bases clipped from V and 4 bases from J, the junction kept 9 bases outside the gene matches. The CDR3 has 14 residues. Germline CDR1 reads SEHNR; CDR2 reads FQNEAQ (reference sequence). The CDR3 sequence is CASNWAGGPYEQYF. The CDR3 DNA follows: TGTGCCAGCAATTGGGCGGGGGGCCCTTACGAGCAGTACTTC.

The chain carries TRBV10-3 and TRBJ1-1; TRBD1 is a possible D gene (5 bases). Per the germline V gene, CDR1 is ENHRY and CDR2 is SYGVKD. CDR3 size: 13 residues. With 10 bases removed from V and 9 bases from J, the gap between germline ends came to 21 bases. The CDR3, as DNA: TGTGCCACACGTTGGGACTCGGCGAGCCAAGCTTTCTTT. It codes for CATRWDSASQAFF.

V is TRBV28 and J is TRBJ1-2; D possibly corresponds to TRBD1 (5 bases). The V and J ends lost 2 bases and 4 bases respectively, with 5 bases between them. Germline CDR1 and CDR2: MDHEN and SYDVKM. The CDR3 covers 12 residues. The CDR3 sequence: CASSLGAYGYTF. CDR3 nucleotide sequence: TGTGCCAGCAGTTTAGGGGCCTATGGCTACACCTTC.

This clone appeared once. V usage is TRBV3-1 (or the pseudogene TRBV3-2) and J usage is TRBJ1-3; D not certain. V was cut by 1 base and J by 0 bases, with 13 bases left in between. The CDR3 runs to 17 residues. The germline V gene encodes CDR1 LGHDT and CDR2 YNNKEL (reference sequence). The CDR3 loop reads CASSQVGGRISGNTIYF. In DNA form, the CDR3 reads TGTGCCAGCAGCCAAGTGGGCGGGCGTATCTCTGGAAACACCATATATTTT.

The chain carries TRBV19 and TRBJ2-3; 8 bases are a match to TRBD2. The CDR3 sequence is 17 residues long. The V segment lost 5 bases and the J segment 1 base; nucleotides outside the gene matches: 11. Looked up from germline, CDR1 is LNHDA and CDR2 is SQIVND (reference sequence). The CDR3 sequence: CASSPLRVRGGTDTQYF. For the CDR3, the DNA is TGTGCCAGTAGTCCCCTTAGAGTGCGGGGGGGCACAGATACGCAGTATTTT.

The chain recombines TRBV9 with TRBJ1-3; D is unclear. CDR1 is SGDLS, CDR2 YYNGEE, per germline. The CDR3 loop spans 15 amino acids. Trimming took 2 bases from V and 7 from J, leaving 16 bases between them. The CDR3 coding sequence is TGTGCCAGCAGCGTCTCCGCAGCTAGCACGAACACCATATATTTT. Encoded protein: CASSVSAASTNTIYF.

The chain combines TRBV4-3 with TRBJ2-2; 11 positions match TRBD2. V lost 1 base, J lost 2 bases, and 3 bases stayed unmatched. This CDR3 is built from 17 residues. Germline assignment: CDR1 LGHNA and CDR2 YSLEER. Here the CDR3 DNA reads TGCGCCAGCAGCCAAGGGGGACTAGCGGCAAACACCGGGGAGCTGTTTTTT. This sequence encodes CASSQGGLAANTGELFF.

The chain uses TRBV6-2 or TRBV6-3 and TRBJ2-3; 9 positions agree with TRBD2. Per germline, CDR1 MNHEY and CDR2 SVGEGT. This CDR3 has 16 amino acids. The trim removed 1 base at V and 2 bases at J, leaving 4 bases unmatched. As DNA, the CDR3 is TGTGCCAGCAGTTACTTAGCGGGAGTATTCACAGATACGCAGTATTTT. It yields the protein CASSYLAGVFTDTQYF.

The chain couples TRBV7-9 to TRBJ2-3; the D is unclear. CDR1 and CDR2 (germline): SEHNR, FQNEAQ (reference sequence). Trimming took 3 bases from V and 0 from J, leaving 4 bases between them. The CDR3 totals 13 residues. The CDR3 bases are TGTGCCAGCAGCTTCCCGAGCACAGATACGCAGTATTTT. As protein: CASSFPSTDTQYF.

The V call is TRBV20-1, the J call TRBJ2-1; no clear D. This CDR3 has 13 amino acids. Germline values: CDR1 DFQATT, CDR2 SNEGSKA (reference sequence). V dropped 3 bases and J dropped 12 bases, with 18 bases sitting between them. The DNA of the CDR3 is TGCAGTGCTAGTGGACGGCGGTTTTACGGGCAGTTCTTC. It is translated as CSASGRRFYGQFF.

This sequence joins TRBV5-5 and TRBJ2-2, with 8 bases fitting TRBD1. Germline V gene data show CDR1 as SGHKS and CDR2 as YYEKEE (reference sequence). The trim removed 4 bases at V and 5 bases at J, leaving 7 bases unmatched. The CDR3 runs to 15 residues. CDR3 in DNA: TGTGCCAGCAGCCCAATGGGACAGGAGACCGGGGAGCTGTTTTTT. This encodes CASSPMGQETGELFF.

The genes are TRBV21-1 and TRBJ1-6. TRBV21-1 is a pseudogene segment. The CDR3 has 20 amino acids. The CDR3 here is CASSKGRPGLIPKTDSPLHF. CDR3 DNA sequence: TGTGCCAGCAGCAAAGGACGGCCAGGACTTATCCCAAAAACGGATTCACCCCTCCACTTT.

The J gene is TRBJ2-3, the V gene TRBV6-5, with a weak D call TRBD2 (6 bases). Germline-derived CDR1 and CDR2 are MNHEY and SVGAGI. This CDR3 contains 13 residues. With 10 bases removed from V and 6 bases from J, the gap between germline ends came to 17 bases. CDR3: CANRDSITDTQYF. CDR3 nucleotide sequence: TGTGCCAACCGGGACTCTATAACGGATACGCAGTATTTT.

This clone was counted only a few times. The chain is built from TRBV4-2 and TRBJ1-1; D is unclear. The CDR3 has 14 amino acids. Germline-derived CDR1 and CDR2 are LGHNA and YNFKEQ. Trimming cost V 0 bases and J 1 base, with 6 bases left between them. The CDR3 here is CASSQDPENTEAFF. CDR3 nucleotide sequence: TGTGCCAGCAGCCAAGATCCAGAGAACACTGAAGCTTTCTTT.

J is TRBJ2-3 and V is TRBV4-2; perhaps TRBD1 as D (6 bases). Germline CDR1 reads LGHNA; CDR2 reads YNFKEQ. V lost 0 bases to trimming and J lost 0 bases, with 13 bases between them. The CDR3 loop spans 17 amino acids. DNA for the CDR3: TGTGCCAGCAGCCAAGACAGACAGGCTATTAGCACAGATACGCAGTATTTT. Translated: CASSQDRQAISTDTQYF.

This clone was found a few times. This chain links TRBV12-3 or TRBV12-4 with TRBJ1-1; TRBD1 matches at 9 bases. The trim removed 6 bases at V and 4 bases at J, leaving 0 bases unmatched. CDR3 length: 12 amino acids. The CDR3 spells CASRTGGTEAFF. In DNA form, the CDR3 reads TGTGCCAGCAGGACAGGGGGCACTGAAGCTTTCTTT.

This clone was detected only a few times. V and J are TRBV7-3 and TRBJ1-1, with D possibly TRBD1 on 5 matching bases. V was cut by 4 bases and J by 2 bases, with 11 bases left in between. The CDR3 runs 14 residues. Germline lookup yields CDR1 SGHTA and CDR2 FQGTGA. In nucleotides, the CDR3 is TGTGCCAGCAGCTGGGCTAGGGGCAACACTGAAGCTTTCTTT. It yields the protein CASSWARGNTEAFF.

The sample holds a few counts of this clone. The chain employs TRBV5-1 and TRBJ2-7; 7 bases agree with TRBD2. CDR1 SGHRS and CDR2 YFSETQ come from the germline V gene. The CDR3 contains 14 residues. Trimming removed 5 bases from V and 3 bases from J; junction bases left unmatched: 8. CDR3 DNA sequence: TGCGCCAGCAGAAGCCAACTAGCGAACTACGAGCAGTACTTC. This encodes CASRSQLANYEQYF.

The chain's CDR3 is CASSVQVPGELFF. The DNA of the CDR3 is TGTGCCAGTAGTGTACAGGTCCCCGGGGAGCTGTTTTTT. V and J are TRBV19 and TRBJ2-2; a possible D gene is TRBD1 (5 bases). The CDR3 has 13 residues. CDR1 LNHDA and CDR2 SQIVND come from the germline V gene (reference sequence). Trimming took off 5 bases at V and 6 bases at J, with 10 bases between the two ends.

The chain links TRBV5-1 to TRBJ2-5; 9 nucleotides match TRBD2. With 0 bases clipped from V and 5 bases from J, the junction kept 11 bases outside the gene matches. The CDR3 has 17 residues. The germline V gene encodes CDR1 SGHRS and CDR2 YFSETQ. CDR3 in amino acids: CASSLGVAGGPGETQYF. The CDR3 DNA follows: TGCGCCAGCAGCTTGGGTGTGGCGGGAGGGCCGGGGGAGACCCAGTACTTC. The entire variable domain, with the rest obtained from reference TRBV5-1 and TRBJ2-5, is as follows: KAGVTQTPRYLIKTRGQQVTLSCSPISGHRSVSWYQQTPGQGLQFLFEYFSETQRNKGNFPGRFSGRQFSNSRSEMNVSTLELGDSALYLCASSLGVAGGPGETQYFGPGTRLLVL.

The DNA of the CDR3 is TGTGCCAGTAGTATAGGAAGCGGGAGAGGAGATACGCAGTATTTT. This translates into CASSIGSGRGDTQYF. The V gene is TRBV19, the J gene TRBJ2-3; TRBD2 matches at 8 bases. With 1 base clipped from V and 5 bases from J, the junction kept 5 bases outside the gene matches. CDR3 length equals 15 residues. In germline, CDR1 is LNHDA, CDR2 SQIVND (reference sequence).